These 18 T cell receptor beta chains came from one sample sequenced in a study of blood T cell repertoires in COVID-19 (dated by TCRdb to 2020 to 2021). The method behind the library was the immunoSEQ multiplex PCR assay. The source is immuneACCESS, and TCRdb retained only in-frame sequences with V and J called. Part of the clones is not carried over; for the studies checked, unresolved V genes explain less than half of this, and the remainder is unexplained. The sample contains around 90,000 clones, 85% to 95% of them found a single time. The biggest ten clones account for nearly 6.5% of the sample. The sample consisted of peripheral blood. The origin of the receptors is a woman aged 55 to 70 with active COVID-19.

The rearrangement joins TRBV19 to TRBJ1-1, with 7 bases matching TRBD1. Germline V gives CDR1 LNHDA, CDR2 SQIVND (reference sequence). V lost 5 bases to trimming and J lost 5 bases; unmatched junction nucleotides: 2. The CDR3 spans 12 residues. Here the CDR3 DNA reads TGTGCCAGTAGTGCGACAGGGACTGAAGCTTTCTTT. Translation: CASSATGTEAFF. Variable domain in full (rest from reference TRBV19 and TRBJ1-1): DGGITQSPKYLFRKEGQNVTLSCEQNLNHDAMYWYRQDPGQGLRLIYYSQIVNDFQKGDIAEGYSVSREKKESFPLTVTSAQKNPTAFYLCASSATGTEAFFGQGTRLTVV.

This chain connects TRBV3-1 (or the pseudogene TRBV3-2) to TRBJ2-1; 12 bases fit TRBD2. There are 12 residues in the CDR3. Trimming cost V 4 bases and J 12 bases; bases outside gene matches: 1. Looked up from germline, CDR1 is LGHDT and CDR2 is YNNKEL (reference sequence). Here the CDR3 DNA reads TGTGCCAGCAGCCCACTAGCGGGGGGGCAGTTCTTC. Amino acids: CASSPLAGGQFF.

This clone was detected only a few times. The rearrangement uses TRBV9 and TRBJ1-2; D remains unclear. Germline CDR1 SGDLS, CDR2 YYNGEE. The CDR3 is 15 residues long. V was pared by 0 bases and J by 0 bases, with 9 bases between. The CDR3 coding sequence is TGTGCCAGCAGCGTAGGACAACGAGCTAACTATGGCTACACCTTC. Its protein product is CASSVGQRANYGYTF.

The gene calls are TRBV18 and TRBJ1-4; 7 positions agree with TRBD1. The CDR3 sequence is 15 residues long. Germline-derived CDR1 and CDR2 are KGHSH and LQKENI. The J segment lost 8 bases and the V segment lost 1 base, leaving 7 bases of the junction unmatched. In nucleotides, the CDR3 is TGTGCCAGCTCACCACAGGGGGCTAACAAGGAAAAACTGTTTTTT. Translating it yields CASSPQGANKEKLFF.

The rearrangement joins TRBV6-2 or TRBV6-3 to TRBJ2-1; TRBD1 might be the D (5 bases). The CDR3 totals 15 residues. CDR1 is MNHEY and CDR2 is SVGEGT in the germline V gene. Trimming took off 2 bases at V and 4 bases at J, with 12 bases between the two ends. Here the CDR3 DNA reads TGTGCCAGCAGTTACATTTGGCAGGGATACAATGAGCAGTTCTTC. This sequence encodes CASSYIWQGYNEQFF.

The CDR3 protein is CASSPEGTAFSYEQYF. In nucleotides, the CDR3 is TGTGCCAGCAGCCCCGAAGGAACAGCTTTCTCCTACGAGCAGTACTTC. The chain combines TRBV4-2 with TRBJ2-7; D call uncertain. The germline V gene encodes CDR1 LGHNA and CDR2 YNFKEQ. Trimming left V 4 bases short and J 0 bases short, with 16 bases between. The CDR3 is made up of 16 amino acids.

Only one count was recorded for this clone. This chain uses TRBV7-2 with TRBJ1-6; D is undetermined. The CDR3 has 14 residues. CDR1 is SGHTA, CDR2 FQGNSA, per germline. V was trimmed by 0 bases and J by 9 bases, leaving 9 bases between them. CDR3 DNA: TGTGCCAGCAGCTTAGCTAGCGGCGGTTCACCCCTCCACTTT. This codes for CASSLASGGSPLHF.

The chain carries TRBV28 and TRBJ2-7; 9 bases align to TRBD1. J lost 0 bases, V lost 6 bases, and 3 bases had no gene match. The CDR3 is made up of 14 amino acids. Germline loops: CDR1 MDHEN, CDR2 SYDVKM. CDR3 amino acids: CASSRDRVSYEQYF. CDR3 bases: TGTGCCAGCAGCCGGGACAGGGTCTCCTACGAGCAGTACTTC.

J is TRBJ2-7 and V is TRBV6-6, with 9 bases that match TRBD2. This CDR3 is built from 14 residues. The V gene end was trimmed by 8 bases and the J gene end by 3 bases; junction bases not matched to a gene: 8. CDR1 is MNHNY and CDR2 is SVGAGI in the germline V gene (reference sequence). The CDR3 nucleotides read TGTGCCAGCTCGGGCGGGGGGGGAGTCTACGAGCAGTACTTC. Translating gives CASSGGGGVYEQYF.

CDR3 amino acids: CASSSTGGRQPQHF. CDR3 nucleotides: TGTGCCAGCAGTTCGACAGGGGGCCGTCAGCCCCAGCATTTT. This chain uses TRBV6-5 with TRBJ1-5; 10 nucleotides agree with TRBD1. The V gene's germline CDR1 is MNHEY and CDR2 SVGAGI. J lost 6 bases, V lost 4 bases, and 3 bases had no gene match. This CDR3 region has 14 residues.

The chain couples TRBV27 to TRBJ2-2, with D maybe TRBD1 (5 bases). The germline V gene has CDR1 MNHEY and CDR2 SMNVEV (reference sequence). V was cut by 6 bases and J by 0 bases, with 11 bases left in between. The CDR3 covers 15 residues. The CDR3 DNA sequence: TGTGCCAGCAGAAGGGGTATCGCGAACACCGGGGAGCTGTTTTTT. Translation: CASRRGIANTGELFF.

The chain couples TRBV24-1 to TRBJ2-3; 8 bases are a match to TRBD2. The germline V gene has CDR1 KGHDR and CDR2 SFDVKD. The CDR3 runs 16 residues. V lost 4 bases, J lost 2 bases, and 7 bases stayed unmatched. CDR3 DNA: TGTGCCACCAGTGAGCTAACTAGCGGAGCCACAGATACGCAGTATTTT. Translated, it gives CATSELTSGATDTQYF.

The V gene is TRBV6-2 or TRBV6-3, the J gene TRBJ1-6, with a weak D call TRBD1 (6 bases). V gave up 2 bases and J gave up 9 bases, with 17 bases separating them. The CDR3 covers 16 residues. Per germline, CDR1 MNHEY and CDR2 SVGEGT. The CDR3 nucleotides read TGTGCCAGCAGTTACGGTGTGGCAGGGGTGGTTTCACCCCTCCACTTT. The encoded protein is CASSYGVAGVVSPLHF.

V gene TRBV28 combines with J gene TRBJ2-2; TRBD2 matches 8 bases. The CDR3 consists of 15 residues. The V gene end was trimmed by 6 bases and the J gene end by 4 bases; junction bases not matched to a gene: 7. Per the germline V gene, CDR1 is MDHEN and CDR2 is SYDVKM. Here the CDR3 reads CASSPGGPVTGELFF. The DNA for the CDR3 is TGTGCCAGCAGCCCGGGAGGGCCAGTCACCGGGGAGCTGTTTTTT.

This chain joins TRBV5-6 and TRBJ1-1, with TRBD1 matching 7 bases. The length of the CDR3 is 17 residues. With V trimmed by 2 bases and J by 2 bases, 12 bases remained unmatched. CDR1 and CDR2 (germline): SGHDT, YYEEEE. The chain's CDR3 is CASSFRPTGVVNTEAFF. The CDR3 DNA is TGTGCCAGCAGCTTCCGTCCTACAGGGGTCGTTAACACTGAAGCTTTCTTT.

The chain is built from TRBV7-8 and TRBJ1-4, with a tentative D call TRBD1 (5 bases). V shed 1 base and J shed 7 bases, with 13 bases lying between them. The CDR3 runs 15 residues. Germline V gene data show CDR1 as SGHVS and CDR2 as FQNEAQ. In DNA, the CDR3 is TGTGCCAGCAGCTTAGGGTCCAGCGGGGCTGAAAAACTGTTTTTT. Protein product: CASSLGSSGAEKLFF. Looking up the rest from reference TRBV7-8 and TRBJ1-4 gives the full variable domain: GAGVSQSPRYKVAKRGQDVALRCDPISGHVSLFWYQQALGQGPEFLTYFQNEAQLDKSGLPSDRFFAERPEGSVSTLKIQRTQQEDSAVYLCASSLGSSGAEKLFFGSGTQLSVL.

This clone was recorded once. This rearrangement joins TRBV5-4 to TRBJ2-7; 11 nucleotides agree with TRBD2. Per the germline V gene, CDR1 is SGHNT and CDR2 is YYREEE (reference sequence). The trim removed 1 base at V and 5 bases at J, leaving 8 bases unmatched. This CDR3 spans 16 amino acids. The CDR3 loop is CASSLPRLAGTNEQYF. In nucleotides, the CDR3 is TGTGCCAGCAGCTTGCCCCGACTAGCGGGAACGAACGAGCAGTACTTC.

This chain uses TRBV6-5 with TRBJ1-1; 8 bases agree with TRBD1. The CDR3 totals 11 residues. The J segment lost 14 bases and the V segment lost 4 bases, leaving 6 bases of the junction unmatched. Looked up from germline, CDR1 is MNHEY and CDR2 is SVGAGI. CDR3 in amino acids: CASSSRQGLFF. The CDR3 DNA reads as TGTGCCAGCAGTTCCCGACAGGGGCTATTCTTT.